A selection of T cell receptor beta chains follows, all from one sample in a study of cytomegalovirus exposure and HLA in healthy donors. Sequenced by immunoSEQ multiplex PCR; TCRdb stores in-frame clones only, minus some. The sample lists some 83,000 clones, roughly 75% seen once, with more than 3.5% in the top ten. Sequenced material: PBMCs. These receptors originate from a man in his fifties or sixties in good health and CMV-seronegative. CDR3s include the opening cysteine and the closing phenylalanine or tryptophan. D genes are given only for firm matches. Clone size is stated in some rows and not others, as once, few, many or a class when expanded.

v_gene: TRBV6-1
d_gene: TRBD1
abundance: few
j_gene: TRBJ2-3
CDR3nt: TGTGCCAGCACACTGGACAGGGAGACAGATACGCAGTATTTT
CDR3aa: CASTLDRETDTQYF

v_gene: TRBV4-1
d_gene: TRBD2
abundance: NA
j_gene: TRBJ2-1
CDR3nt: TGCGCCAGCAGCCAAGTAGCGGGGGGATTTGATGAGCAGTTCTTC
CDR3aa: CASSQVAGGFDEQFF

v_gene: TRBV7-9
d_gene: TRBD2
abundance: NA
j_gene: TRBJ2-7
CDR3nt: TGTGCCAGCAGCTCACGGGGGGGGCGATCCGAGCAGTACTTC
CDR3aa: CASSSRGGRSEQYF

v_gene: TRBV7-9
d_gene: TRBD1
abundance: few
j_gene: TRBJ2-7
CDR3nt: TGTGCCAGCAGCCAGGGACAGGGGCGCGAGCAGTACTTC
CDR3aa: CASSQGQGREQYF

v_gene: TRBV10-3
d_gene: TRBD2
abundance: once
j_gene: TRBJ2-1
CDR3nt: TGTGCCATCTGGCGGGGGGATGATGAGCAGTTCTTC
CDR3aa: CAIWRGDDEQFF

v_gene: TRBV7-9
d_gene: TRBD1
abundance: once
j_gene: TRBJ1-5
CDR3nt: TGTTCCAGCAGCTTAGAGACAGGGGGGCAGCAGCCCCAGCATTTT
CDR3aa: CSSSLETGGQQPQHF

v_gene: TRBV29-1
d_gene: TRBD1
abundance: NA
j_gene: TRBJ2-1
CDR3nt: TGCAGCGTTGAAGCTGGACAGGGTCGTACCGTCCGTTTCTTC
CDR3aa: CSVEAGQGRTVRFF

v_gene: TRBV7-3
d_gene: NA
abundance: NA
j_gene: TRBJ2-3
CDR3nt: TGTGCCAGCAGCTTATTTCCGGGGGGCACAGATACGCAGTATTTT
CDR3aa: CASSLFPGGTDTQYF

v_gene: TRBV11-2
d_gene: TRBD2
abundance: NA
j_gene: TRBJ2-5
CDR3nt: TGTGCCAGCAGCTTCGTAGCGGGGGGGCTCATAGAGACCCAGTACTTC
CDR3aa: CASSFVAGGLIETQYF

v_gene: TRBV6-1
d_gene: NA
abundance: once
j_gene: TRBJ1-4
CDR3nt: TGTGCCAGCAGTGGGCTGGGCAGGATTGACGAAAAACTGTTTTTT
CDR3aa: CASSGLGRIDEKLFF

v_gene: TRBV18
d_gene: NA
abundance: NA
j_gene: TRBJ2-3
CDR3nt: TGTGCCAGCTCACCCTTCCCAACAGCCACAGATACGCAGTATTTT
CDR3aa: CASSPFPTATDTQYF

v_gene: TRBV2
d_gene: NA
abundance: NA
j_gene: TRBJ2-2
CDR3nt: TGTGCCAGCAGTCCAGACTACACCGGGGAGCTGTTTTTT
CDR3aa: CASSPDYTGELFF

v_gene: TRBV5-1
d_gene: NA
abundance: NA
j_gene: TRBJ1-5
CDR3nt: TGCGCCAGCAGTTTCCGTCGCCGGGGGGGGGATCAGCCCCAGCATTTT
CDR3aa: CASSFRRRGGDQPQHF

v_gene: TRBV30
d_gene: NA
abundance: NA
j_gene: TRBJ2-7
CDR3nt: TGTGCCTGGAGCTTAGACCGTACCAGGGAGCAGTACTTC
CDR3aa: CAWSLDRTREQYF

v_gene: TRBV4-1
d_gene: TRBD2
abundance: once
j_gene: TRBJ2-3
CDR3nt: TGCGCCAGCAGCCCCGGGACTAGCGGGGTTAGAGATACGCAGTATTTT
CDR3aa: CASSPGTSGVRDTQYF

v_gene: TRBV19
d_gene: NA
abundance: once
j_gene: TRBJ1-5
CDR3nt: TGTGCCAGTAGTATAAGCTTGCTCCGGGACACGCATTTT
CDR3aa: CASSISLLRDTHF

v_gene: TRBV7-9
d_gene: TRBD1
abundance: NA
j_gene: TRBJ1-2
CDR3nt: TGTTCCAGCAGCGTAACCCGGGACAGGAACGGCTACACCTTC
CDR3aa: CSSSVTRDRNGYTF

v_gene: TRBV19
d_gene: NA
abundance: NA
j_gene: TRBJ1-5
CDR3nt: TGTGCCAGCCGGGGATGGGGTCTGGGCAATCAGCCCCAGCATTTT
CDR3aa: CASRGWGLGNQPQHF

v_gene: TRBV6-1
d_gene: NA
abundance: NA
j_gene: TRBJ1-2
CDR3nt: TGTGCCAGCAGCAGACAGAAGGACTATGGCTACACCTTC
CDR3aa: CASSRQKDYGYTF

v_gene: TRBV11-2
d_gene: TRBD1
abundance: NA
j_gene: TRBJ1-6
CDR3nt: TGTGCCAGCAGCTTACGAGGGGGCAACGACTCACCCCTCCACTTT
CDR3aa: CASSLRGGNDSPLHF

v_gene: TRBV6-6
d_gene: NA
abundance: few
j_gene: TRBJ1-3
CDR3nt: TGTGCCAGCAGTCAGACAGGAAACACCATATATTTT
CDR3aa: CASSQTGNTIYF

v_gene: TRBV27
d_gene: NA
abundance: NA
j_gene: TRBJ1-6
CDR3nt: TGTGCCAGCACCCCCGGGGGGCTTAATTCACCCCTCCACTTT
CDR3aa: CASTPGGLNSPLHF

v_gene: TRBV6-5
d_gene: NA
abundance: NA
j_gene: TRBJ1-2
CDR3nt: TGTGCCAGCAGTTATAGCGGGCCCGGCCGAAACTATGGCTACACCTTC
CDR3aa: CASSYSGPGRNYGYTF

v_gene: TRBV10-3
d_gene: NA
abundance: NA
j_gene: TRBJ1-5
CDR3nt: TGTGCCATCAGTAGGGAGGGGGGAAATCAGCCCCAGCATTTT
CDR3aa: CAISREGGNQPQHF

v_gene: TRBV5-1
d_gene: NA
abundance: NA
j_gene: TRBJ2-7
CDR3nt: TGCGCCAGCAGCTTGGGCCCAGACTACTACGAGCAGTACTTC
CDR3aa: CASSLGPDYYEQYF

v_gene: TRBV6-1
d_gene: TRBD1
abundance: few
j_gene: TRBJ2-2
CDR3nt: TGTGCCAGCAGTGGGACAGGGACGAACACCGGGGAGCTGTTTTTT
CDR3aa: CASSGTGTNTGELFF

v_gene: TRBV5-4
d_gene: TRBD2
abundance: NA
j_gene: TRBJ2-7
CDR3nt: TGTGCCAGCAGCACCCCCCGGGGGGCTAGCGGGGGAGACCTGGGCGAGCAGTACTTC
CDR3aa: CASSTPRGASGGDLGEQYF

v_gene: TRBV6-1
d_gene: TRBD1
abundance: NA
j_gene: TRBJ2-4
CDR3nt: TGTGCCAGCAGTGAACCCGGGACAGGGGGAGGCAACATTCAGTACTTC
CDR3aa: CASSEPGTGGGNIQYF

v_gene: TRBV10-2
d_gene: NA
abundance: few
j_gene: TRBJ1-1
CDR3nt: TGCGCCAGCAGTGAGGCAGGGAAAGCTGAAGCTTTCTTT
CDR3aa: CASSEAGKAEAFF

v_gene: TRBV5-1
d_gene: TRBD1
abundance: NA
j_gene: TRBJ2-3
CDR3nt: TGCGCCAGCAGCTTGGAGGACAGGGTTGGGACAGATACGCAGTATTTT
CDR3aa: CASSLEDRVGTDTQYF

v_gene: TRBV27
d_gene: NA
abundance: NA
j_gene: TRBJ2-6
CDR3nt: TGTGCCAGCAGTCCGCGGCCAGGGAGGTCAGGGGCCAACGTCCTGACTTTC
CDR3aa: CASSPRPGRSGANVLTF

v_gene: TRBV5-1
d_gene: NA
abundance: NA
j_gene: TRBJ1-1
CDR3nt: TGCGCCAGCAGTACCGTAGGGGTGAACACTGAAGCTTTCTTT
CDR3aa: CASSTVGVNTEAFF

v_gene: TRBV5-5
d_gene: NA
abundance: once
j_gene: TRBJ1-5
CDR3nt: TGTGCCAGCAGCGAGAGCCCGTATAGCAATCAGCCCCAGCATTTT
CDR3aa: CASSESPYSNQPQHF

v_gene: TRBV5-1
d_gene: NA
abundance: NA
j_gene: TRBJ2-3
CDR3nt: TGCGCCAGCAGCCCGTTGGCAGATACAGATACGCAGTATTTT
CDR3aa: CASSPLADTDTQYF

v_gene: TRBV5-5
d_gene: NA
abundance: few
j_gene: TRBJ1-6
CDR3nt: TGTGCCAGCAGCTTGGGGGCAGGGCAGCCCTATAATTCACCCCTCCACTTT
CDR3aa: CASSLGAGQPYNSPLHF

v_gene: TRBV5-1
d_gene: NA
abundance: NA
j_gene: TRBJ2-3
CDR3nt: TGCGCCAGCAGCTCCACCTTAGCAGATACGCAGTATTTT
CDR3aa: CASSSTLADTQYF

v_gene: TRBV5-4
d_gene: NA
abundance: NA
j_gene: TRBJ2-3
CDR3nt: TGTGCCAGCGGGGTGACTAATAACACAGATACGCAGTATTTT
CDR3aa: CASGVTNNTDTQYF

v_gene: TRBV5-5
d_gene: TRBD2
abundance: NA
j_gene: TRBJ2-2
CDR3nt: TGTGCCAGCAGACTAGCGGTGGGGGGGGAGCTGTTTTTT
CDR3aa: CASRLAVGGELFF

v_gene: TRBV4-1
d_gene: TRBD1
abundance: NA
j_gene: TRBJ2-7
CDR3nt: TGCGCCAGCAGCCAGGGACAGACTTTCTACGAGCAGTACTTC
CDR3aa: CASSQGQTFYEQYF

v_gene: TRBV7-9
d_gene: NA
abundance: NA
j_gene: TRBJ1-6
CDR3nt: TGTGCCAGCAGCTTAGATTTGGGGGGAAATAATTCACCCCTCCACTTT
CDR3aa: CASSLDLGGNNSPLHF

v_gene: TRBV27
d_gene: NA
abundance: NA
j_gene: TRBJ1-1
CDR3nt: TGTGCCAGCAGGGGGGGGTCGCACACTGAAGCTTTCTTT
CDR3aa: CASRGGSHTEAFF

v_gene: TRBV6-1
d_gene: NA
abundance: NA
j_gene: TRBJ1-2
CDR3nt: TGTGCCAGCAGTGAACGCCCGGGGGGTGGCTACACCTTC
CDR3aa: CASSERPGGGYTF

v_gene: TRBV30
d_gene: NA
abundance: once
j_gene: TRBJ2-1
CDR3nt: TGTGCCTACGACAGGACTTACAATGAGCAGTTCTTC
CDR3aa: CAYDRTYNEQFF

v_gene: TRBV18
d_gene: NA
abundance: NA
j_gene: TRBJ2-3
CDR3nt: TGTGCCAGCTCACCAGAGGTTGGCGTGACAGATACGCAGTATTTT
CDR3aa: CASSPEVGVTDTQYF

v_gene: TRBV2
d_gene: TRBD2
abundance: once
j_gene: TRBJ2-3
CDR3nt: TGTGCCAGCAGACAGCGGGATTTCACAGATACGCAGTATTTT
CDR3aa: CASRQRDFTDTQYF

v_gene: TRBV10-3
d_gene: TRBD1
abundance: NA
j_gene: TRBJ1-4
CDR3nt: TGTGCCATCCGGACAGGAAAGAATGAAAAACTGTTTTTT
CDR3aa: CAIRTGKNEKLFF